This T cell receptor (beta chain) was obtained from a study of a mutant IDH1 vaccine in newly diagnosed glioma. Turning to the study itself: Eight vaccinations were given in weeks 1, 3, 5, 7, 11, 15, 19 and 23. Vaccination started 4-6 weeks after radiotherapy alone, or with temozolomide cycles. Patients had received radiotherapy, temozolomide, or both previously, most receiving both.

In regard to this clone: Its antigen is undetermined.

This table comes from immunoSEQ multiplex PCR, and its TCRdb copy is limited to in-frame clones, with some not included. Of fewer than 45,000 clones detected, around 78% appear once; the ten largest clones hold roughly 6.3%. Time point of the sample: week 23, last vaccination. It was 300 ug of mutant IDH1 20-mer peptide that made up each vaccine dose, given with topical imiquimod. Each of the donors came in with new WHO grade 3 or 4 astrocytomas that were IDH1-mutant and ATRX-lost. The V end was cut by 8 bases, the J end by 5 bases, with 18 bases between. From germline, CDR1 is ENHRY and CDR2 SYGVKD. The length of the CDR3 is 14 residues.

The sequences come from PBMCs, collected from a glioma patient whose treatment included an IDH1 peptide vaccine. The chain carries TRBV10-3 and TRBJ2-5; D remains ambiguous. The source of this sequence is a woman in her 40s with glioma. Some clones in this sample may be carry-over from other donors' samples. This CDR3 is CAISAPERRETQYF. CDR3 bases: TGTGCCATCTCTGCACCGGAGCGTCGGGAGACCCAGTACTTC.